The clone carrying this T cell receptor beta chain occurred a few times. The data are from a study of T-cell reconstitution after alpha-beta-depleted transplantation in children. The TCRbeta library was prepared with unique molecular identifiers. Each CDR3 protein is one row after TCRdb ran MiXCR on the PCR reads. The top ten hold more than 9% of the sample, which has roughly 120,000 distinct CDR3 sequences, more than 20% seen once. Deletions cut 2 bases from V and 0 bases from J, with 12 bases between. CDR1 is SGHRS, CDR2 YFSETQ, per germline. The CDR3 sequence is 16 residues long. The source material was PBMCs, mostly from graft donor cells, sampled 180 days after TCRalphabeta/CD19-depleted stem cell transplant. This sequence originates from a male patient between 2 and 10 years old who had a stem cell transplant for chronic granulomatous disease, so the T cells may come from the graft donor. The chain couples TRBV5-1 to TRBJ2-1; perhaps TRBD2 as D (5 bases). CDR3 protein: CASSFEEAASYNEQFF. CDR3 bases: TGCGCCAGCAGCTTCGAGGAGGCGGCCTCCTACAATGAGCAGTTCTTC. The complete variable domain, with remaining parts taken from reference TRBV5-1 and TRBJ2-1, reads KAGVTQTPRYLIKTRGQQVTLSCSPISGHRSVSWYQQTPGQGLQFLFEYFSETQRNKGNFPGRFSGRQFSNSRSEMNVSTLELGDSALYLCASSFEEAASYNEQFFGPGTRLTVL.